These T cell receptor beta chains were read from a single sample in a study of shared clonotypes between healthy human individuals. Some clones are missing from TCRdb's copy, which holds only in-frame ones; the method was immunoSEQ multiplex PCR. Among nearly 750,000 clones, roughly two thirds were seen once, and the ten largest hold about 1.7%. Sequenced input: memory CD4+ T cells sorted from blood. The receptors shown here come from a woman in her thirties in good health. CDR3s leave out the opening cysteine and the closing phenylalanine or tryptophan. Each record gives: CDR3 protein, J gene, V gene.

ASSSPARPGTQY	TRBJ2-5	TRBV6-6
ASSFDTNYGYT	TRBJ1-2	TRBV5-1
ASSFHGPGANVLT	TRBJ2-6	TRBV27
SVRDVNTEAF	TRBJ1-1	TRBV29-1
ASRSGEIRNNEQF	TRBJ2-1	TRBV28
ASSLVAGLQETQY	TRBJ2-5	TRBV13
ASSQGQFNQPQH	TRBJ1-5	TRBV6-5
ASSTGLAGYNEQF	TRBJ2-1	TRBV4-1
ASSRQGGREKLF	TRBJ1-4	TRBV7-2
ASSLTQGKNTEAF	TRBJ1-1	TRBV18
ASSLGDRDTGELF	TRBJ2-2	TRBV5-1
ASNGPLSYNEQF	TRBJ2-1	TRBV2
ASSGQIPGDQPQH	TRBJ1-5	TRBV21-1
ASSPVSGSSYNEQF	TRBJ2-1	TRBV27
ASSLAEREQY	TRBJ2-7	TRBV5-5
ASGVDSSSYNEQF	TRBJ2-1	TRBV5-1
ASRRSEAGTGELF	TRBJ2-2	TRBV6-5
ASSSGLNQPQH	TRBJ1-5	TRBV25-1